This TCR beta chain emerged from a study of regulatory T cells in long-lasting Graves disease. In building TCR beta libraries, iRepertoire HTBI primers were used together with Arm-PCR of CDR3 regions. One entry per CDR3 protein results from TCRdb running MiXCR on the multiplex PCR reads. The sample has about 460,000 distinct CDR3 sequences, 22% seen once. Time point described: persistent/refractory GD, antithyroid drugs over 5 years with positive TRAb. PBMCs were the source of the RNA used for TCR sequencing. Each of the patients was recruited from an endocrinology department situated in Xi'an, China. Peripheral blood, around 9.7 milliliters per patient, was collected in EDTA tubes. CDR1 is SGHTA and CDR2 is FQGNSA in the germline V gene. The CDR3 totals 13 residues. V lost 2 bases to trimming and J lost 6 bases, with 8 bases between them. With respect to this clonotype: Its antigen is as yet unknown.

Regarding the study as a whole: Segments TRBV28, TRBJ1-2 and TRBJ2-5 showed preferential usage in persistent disease. Since the sample size was small, accuracy may have been reduced.

Sequenced here: peripheral blood mononuclear cells (PBMCs), sampled when the disease was refractory, from a patient treated with antithyroid drugs. The TCR comes from a female donor with Graves disease. The rearrangement joins TRBV7-2 to TRBJ1-5; no clear D gene. CDR3 residues: CASSLRVSQPQHF. DNA for the CDR3: TGTGCCAGCAGCTTAAGGGTCAGTCAGCCCCAGCATTTT.